This TCR beta chain was recorded in a study of early T cells in non-severe SARS-CoV-2 infection. Overall study context: RNA in bulk from unsorted whole blood was sequenced, and chains were unpaired.

This clonotype was counted ten times or more. Unique molecular identifiers were added to individual cDNA molecules. TCRdb reprocessed the 5' RACE reads via MiXCR and lists one record per CDR3 protein. Here the sample spans about 67,000 distinct CDR3 sequences, 11% being singletons. Germline loops: CDR1 SGDLS, CDR2 YYNGEE. Trimming shortened V by 0 bases and J by 0 bases, and 13 bases separated the two germline ends. The CDR3 is made up of 17 amino acids. The chain joins TRBV9 to TRBJ1-3; the D gene is possibly TRBD1 (5 bases). Material for sequencing was whole blood. The sequence derives from an adult who was a healthcare worker with PCR-confirmed SARS-CoV-2 infection or an uninfected control (not recorded which). The chain's CDR3 is CASSVGGGLNSGNTIYF. The CDR3 nucleotides read TGTGCCAGCAGCGTAGGCGGGGGTCTTAACTCTGGAAACACCATATATTTT.